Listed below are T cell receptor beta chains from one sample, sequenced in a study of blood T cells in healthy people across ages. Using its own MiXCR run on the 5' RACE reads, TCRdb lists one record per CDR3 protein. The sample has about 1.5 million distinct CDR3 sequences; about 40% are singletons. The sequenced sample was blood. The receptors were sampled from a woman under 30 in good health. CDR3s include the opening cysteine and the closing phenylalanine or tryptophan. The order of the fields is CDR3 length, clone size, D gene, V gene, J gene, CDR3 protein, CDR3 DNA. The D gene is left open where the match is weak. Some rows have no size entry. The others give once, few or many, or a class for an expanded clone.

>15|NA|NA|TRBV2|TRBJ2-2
CASSGVESNTGELFF
TGTGCCAGCAGTGGGGTAGAGTCGAACACCGGGGAGCTGTTTTTT
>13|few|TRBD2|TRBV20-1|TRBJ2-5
CSAREAREGTQYF
TGCAGTGCTAGAGAGGCCAGGGAGGGGACCCAGTACTTC
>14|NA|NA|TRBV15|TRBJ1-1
CATSSLFGGLSAFF
TGTGCCACCAGCAGTCTTTTTGGGGGGCTGTCTGCTTTCTTT
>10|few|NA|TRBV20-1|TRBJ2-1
CSASQNEQFF
TGCAGTGCTAGTCAGAATGAGCAGTTCTTC
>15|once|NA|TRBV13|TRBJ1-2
CASSSPEALNYGYTF
TGTGCCAGCAGCTCACCCGAGGCCTTAAACTATGGCTACACCTTC
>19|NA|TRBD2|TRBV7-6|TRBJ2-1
CASRDPGLATTSSYNEQFF
TGTGCCAGCAGGGACCCGGGACTAGCGACCACCAGCTCCTACAATGAGCAGTTCTTC
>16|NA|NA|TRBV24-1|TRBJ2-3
CATSDYPDTGVDTQYF
TGTGCCACCAGTGATTACCCCGACACCGGGGTGGATACGCAGTATTTT
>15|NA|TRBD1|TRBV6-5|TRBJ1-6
CASSYAQGWDSPLHF
TGTGCCAGCAGTTATGCACAGGGGTGGGATTCACCCCTCCACTTT
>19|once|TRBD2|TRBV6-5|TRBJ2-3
CASSYSLAGGLSSTDTQYF
TGTGCCAGCAGTTACTCACTAGCGGGAGGGCTCTCCAGCACAGATACGCAGTATTTT
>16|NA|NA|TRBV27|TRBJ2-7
CASSSKGTGPSYEQYF
TGTGCCAGCAGTTCAAAAGGGACGGGCCCTTCCTACGAGCAGTACTTC
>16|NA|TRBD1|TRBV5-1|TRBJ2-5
CASSSQVGTGGETQYF
TGCGCCAGCAGCTCCCAAGTGGGGACAGGGGGAGAGACCCAGTACTTC
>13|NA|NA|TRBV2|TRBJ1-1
CASRYARNTEAFF
TGTGCCAGCAGGTATGCGAGGAACACTGAAGCTTTCTTT
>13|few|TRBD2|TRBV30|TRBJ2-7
CAWGLAGAYEQYF
TGTGCCTGGGGACTAGCGGGGGCCTACGAGCAGTACTTC
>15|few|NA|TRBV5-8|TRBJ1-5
CASSLNRGRGQPQHF
TGTGCCAGCAGTCTGAACCGGGGGCGAGGTCAGCCCCAGCATTTT
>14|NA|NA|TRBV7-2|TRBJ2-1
CARVGGLRVCEQFF
TGTGCCCGGGTGGGGGGCTTGAGGGTCTGTGAGCAGTTCTTC
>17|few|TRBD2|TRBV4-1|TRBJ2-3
CASSQDAQRGLTDTQYF
TGCGCCAGCAGCCAAGATGCCCAGCGGGGGCTCACAGATACGCAGTATTTT
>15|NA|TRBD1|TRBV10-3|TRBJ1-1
CAISGTGGMGTEAFF
TGTGCCATCAGTGGCACAGGGGGCATGGGCACTGAAGCTTTCTTT
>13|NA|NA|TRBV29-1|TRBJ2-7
CSVAPRPPYEQYF
TGCAGCGTCGCCCCGCGGCCCCCCTACGAGCAGTACTTC
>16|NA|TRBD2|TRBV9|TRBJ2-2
CASSVGRRTSTGELFF
TGTGCCAGCAGCGTAGGTCGGCGGACTAGCACCGGGGAGCTGTTTTTT
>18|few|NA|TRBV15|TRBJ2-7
CATSRDYVGTGDAYEQYF
TGTGCCACCAGCAGAGATTATGTTGGGACGGGGGACGCCTACGAGCAGTACTTC
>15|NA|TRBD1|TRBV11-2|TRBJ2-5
CASSLAGGRRETQYF
TGTGCCAGCAGCTTAGCAGGGGGCCGTCGGGAGACCCAGTACTTC
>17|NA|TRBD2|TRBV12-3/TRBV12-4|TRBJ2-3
CASSLLGLAGGPDTQYF
TGTGCCAGCAGTTTATTAGGACTAGCGGGAGGGCCAGATACGCAGTATTTT
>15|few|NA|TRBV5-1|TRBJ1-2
CASSSLDSGNYGYTF
TGCGCCAGCAGCTCACTCGACAGTGGGAACTATGGCTACACCTTC
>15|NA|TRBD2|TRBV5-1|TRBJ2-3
CASSFSGSATDTQYF
TGCGCCAGCAGCTTTAGCGGGAGCGCAACAGATACGCAGTATTTT
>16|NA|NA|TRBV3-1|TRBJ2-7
CASSQDKVGTFNEQYF
TGTGCCAGCAGCCAAGATAAAGTCGGCACATTCAATGAGCAGTACTTC
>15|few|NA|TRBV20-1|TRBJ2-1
CSASLSGNSYNEQFF
TGCAGTGCTAGCCTCTCCGGCAACAGTTACAATGAGCAGTTCTTC
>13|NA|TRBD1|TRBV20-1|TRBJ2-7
CSARVRGRIEQYF
TGCAGTGCTAGGGTCAGGGGGCGGATCGAGCAGTACTTC
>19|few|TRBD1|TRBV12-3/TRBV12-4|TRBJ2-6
CASRSTGTGGLSGANVLTF
TGTGCCAGCAGGTCAACCGGGACAGGGGGACTCTCTGGGGCCAACGTCCTGACTTTC
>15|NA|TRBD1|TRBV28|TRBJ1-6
CASSSPGQGSSPLHF
TGTGCCAGCAGCTCTCCGGGACAGGGAAGCTCACCCCTCCACTTT
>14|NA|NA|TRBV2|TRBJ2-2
CASSIQPNTGELFF
TGTGCCAGCTCGATCCAACCAAACACCGGGGAGCTGTTTTTT
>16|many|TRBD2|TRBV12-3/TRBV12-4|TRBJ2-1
CASSPPIAGGINEQFF
TGTGCCAGCAGTCCCCCTATAGCGGGAGGTATCAATGAGCAGTTCTTC
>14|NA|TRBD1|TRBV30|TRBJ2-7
CAWSVSGGVYEQYF
TGTGCCTGGAGTGTATCAGGGGGAGTCTACGAGCAGTACTTC
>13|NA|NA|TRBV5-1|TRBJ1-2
CASSPLGGEGCTF
TGCGCCAGCAGCCCCCTCGGGGGTGAGGGCTGCACCTTC
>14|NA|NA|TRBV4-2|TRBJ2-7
CASSQDASFSEQYF
TGTGCCAGCAGCCAAGATGCTAGCTTCTCCGAGCAGTACTTC
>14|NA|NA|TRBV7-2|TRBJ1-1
CASSFTGKNTEAFF
TGTGCCAGCAGCTTTACAGGGAAGAACACTGAAGCTTTCTTT
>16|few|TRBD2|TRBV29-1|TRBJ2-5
CSVESSGVFFQETQYF
TGCAGCGTTGAATCTAGCGGGGTCTTTTTCCAAGAGACCCAGTACTTC
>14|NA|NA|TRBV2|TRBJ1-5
CASTPTYGNQPQHF
TGTGCCAGCACCCCCACTTACGGCAATCAGCCCCAGCATTTT
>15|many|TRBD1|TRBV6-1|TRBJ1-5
CASSATGVSNQPQHF
TGTGCCAGCAGTGCTACAGGGGTGAGCAATCAGCCCCAGCATTTT
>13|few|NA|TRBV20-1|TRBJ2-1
CSAPQGSYNEQFF
TGCAGTGCCCCTCAGGGCTCCTACAATGAGCAGTTCTTC
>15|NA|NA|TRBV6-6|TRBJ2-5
CASSYSNAKRGEQYF
TGTGCCAGCAGTTACTCGAATGCGAAACGAGGGGAGCAGTACTTC
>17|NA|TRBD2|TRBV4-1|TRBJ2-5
CASSPSQGLAVQETQYF
TGCGCCAGCAGCCCATCACAAGGACTAGCGGTCCAAGAGACCCAGTACTTC
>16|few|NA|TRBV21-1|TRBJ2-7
CASSKISSGSSYEQYF
TGTGCCAGCAGCAAAATCTCTAGCGGGAGCTCCTACGAGCAGTACTTC
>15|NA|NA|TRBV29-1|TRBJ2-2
CSVGGVQGNTGELFF
TGCAGCGTTGGAGGTGTACAGGGTAACACCGGGGAGCTGTTTTTT
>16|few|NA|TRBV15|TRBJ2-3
CATSRDTGKSADTQYF
TGTGCCACCAGCAGAGATACCGGAAAGTCCGCGGATACGCAGTATTTT
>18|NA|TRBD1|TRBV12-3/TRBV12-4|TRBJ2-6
CASSLETGVSSGANVLTF
TGTGCCAGCAGTTTAGAGACAGGGGTTTCCTCTGGGGCCAACGTCCTGACTTTC
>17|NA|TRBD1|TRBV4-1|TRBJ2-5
CASSQAQGSRIQETQYF
TGCGCCAGCAGCCAAGCACAGGGGTCTAGGATTCAAGAGACCCAGTACTTC
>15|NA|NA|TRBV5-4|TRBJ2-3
CASSSLQGGTDTQYF
TGTGCCAGCAGCTCCTTACAGGGAGGCACAGATACGCAGTATTTT
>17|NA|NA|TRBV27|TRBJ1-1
CASSLRGQVMVNTEAFF
TGTGCCAGCAGTTTACGGGGGCAGGTCATGGTGAACACTGAAGCTTTCTTT
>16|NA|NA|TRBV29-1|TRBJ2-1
CSVEAPAVPSYNEQFF
TGCAGCGTTGAAGCCCCAGCGGTCCCATCCTACAATGAGCAGTTCTTC
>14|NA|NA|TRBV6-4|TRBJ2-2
CASSDSGATGELFF
TGTGCCAGCAGTGACTCAGGGGCCACCGGGGAGCTGTTTTTT
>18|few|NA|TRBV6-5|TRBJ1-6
CASSYSGQLGAYNSPLHF
TGTGCCAGCAGTTACTCTGGACAGCTGGGGGCCTATAATTCACCCCTCCACTTT
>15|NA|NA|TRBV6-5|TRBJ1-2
CASSYSRAGLHGYTF
TGTGCCAGCAGTTACTCTCGGGCAGGGCTGCATGGCTACACCTTC
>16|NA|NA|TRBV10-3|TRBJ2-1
CAISLTSGLEYNEQFF
TGTGCCATCAGTCTCACGTCGGGACTCGAGTACAATGAGCAGTTCTTC
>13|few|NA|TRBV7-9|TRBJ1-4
CASSFLTGEKLFF
TGTGCCAGCAGCTTTCTGACGGGGGAAAAACTGTTTTTT